The 2 T cell receptor beta chains listed next were all sequenced from one sample in a study of CD8+CD57+ T cells in acquired aplastic anemia. The study profiled TCR beta VDJ and CDR3 using genomic DNA as template. TCRdb redid the calling of the reads with MiXCR, one entry per CDR3 protein. The sample contains under 200,000 distinct CDR3 sequences, 48% of which appear only once. Sequenced patients had shown CD8+CD57+ cell expansion by flow cytometry. Specimen: sorted CD4+, CD8+, or CD8+CD57+ T cells (not recorded which) from PBMCs. Receptors were obtained from a human donor with aplastic anemia.

The chain has TRBV10-3 and TRBJ1-1; D possibly corresponds to TRBD1 (5 bases). Trimming cost V 6 bases and J 5 bases, with 13 bases left between them. CDR1 and CDR2 from the germline V gene are ENHRY and SYGVKD. The CDR3 spans 13 residues. CDR3 in amino acids: CAIRWDSGTEAFF. The CDR3 nucleotides read TGTGCCATCAGATGGGACTCTGGAACTGAAGCTTTCTTT.

The chain couples TRBV28 to TRBJ2-7; a weak D match, TRBD1 (6 bases). V lost 6 bases and J lost 3, with 15 bases in between. The CDR3 runs 14 residues. The V gene's germline CDR1 is MDHEN and CDR2 SYDVKM. CDR3 nucleotides: TGTGCCAGCAGCCTACAGGGAATAATCTACGAGCAGTACTTC. This encodes CASSLQGIIYEQYF.